The clone carrying this T cell receptor beta chain was picked up a small number of times. These data belong to a study of control samples from healthy donors and cancer patients. Sequencing was performed with immunoSEQ multiplex PCR; in TCRdb, only in-frame clones are kept and a portion is missing. This table holds under 200,000 clones, around 90% found once. V was cut by 6 bases and J by 2 bases, with 10 bases left in between. This CDR3 contains 13 residues. Germline CDR1 is MDHEN and CDR2 is SYDVKM. This rearrangement joins TRBV28 to TRBJ1-2; D is undetermined. Material: blood. The source is a woman aged 25 to 39 in good health. For the CDR3, the DNA is TGTGCCAGCAGCCCCGGACTGAACTATGGCTACACCTTC. Residues: CASSPGLNYGYTF.